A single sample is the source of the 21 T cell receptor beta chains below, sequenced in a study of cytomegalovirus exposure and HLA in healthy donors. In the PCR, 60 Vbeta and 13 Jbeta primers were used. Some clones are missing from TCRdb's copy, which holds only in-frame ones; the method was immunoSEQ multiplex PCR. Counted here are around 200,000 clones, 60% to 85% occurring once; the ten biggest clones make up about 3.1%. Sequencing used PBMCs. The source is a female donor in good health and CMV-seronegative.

The CDR3 bases are TGTGCAAGTCGCTTAAAACTGATCCCCTCTGGGGCCAACGTCCTGACTTTC. Its protein is CASRLKLIPSGANVLTF. The J gene is TRBJ2-6, the V gene TRBV12-2; the table calls TRBD2, which could not be checked here. TRBV12-2 is noted as a pseudogene. This CDR3 contains 17 residues.

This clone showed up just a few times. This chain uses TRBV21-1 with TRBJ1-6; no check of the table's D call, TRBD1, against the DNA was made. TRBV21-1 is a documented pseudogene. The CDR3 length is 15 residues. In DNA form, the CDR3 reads TGTGCCAGCAGCAATAAGCCTACAGGGAATTCACCCCTCCACTTT. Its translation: CASSNKPTGNSPLHF.

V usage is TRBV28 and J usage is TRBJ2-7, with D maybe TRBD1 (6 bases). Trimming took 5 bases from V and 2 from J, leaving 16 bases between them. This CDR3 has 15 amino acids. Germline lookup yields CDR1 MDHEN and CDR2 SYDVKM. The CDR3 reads CASSPLQGGAYEQYF. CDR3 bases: TGTGCCAGCAGTCCATTACAGGGTGGGGCCTACGAGCAGTACTTC. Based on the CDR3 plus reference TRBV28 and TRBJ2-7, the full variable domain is DVKVTQSSRYLVKRTGEKVFLECVQDMDHENMFWYRQDPGLGLRLIYFSYDVKMKEKGDIPEGYSVSREKKERFSLILESASTNQTSMYLCASSPLQGGAYEQYFGPGTRLTVT.

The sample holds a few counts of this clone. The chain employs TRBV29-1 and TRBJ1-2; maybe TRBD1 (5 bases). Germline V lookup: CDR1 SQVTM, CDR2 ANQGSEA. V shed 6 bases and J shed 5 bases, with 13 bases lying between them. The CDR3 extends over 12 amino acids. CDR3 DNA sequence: TGCAGCGTCGCAGACAGTAGTTATGGCTACACCTTC. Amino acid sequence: CSVADSSYGYTF.

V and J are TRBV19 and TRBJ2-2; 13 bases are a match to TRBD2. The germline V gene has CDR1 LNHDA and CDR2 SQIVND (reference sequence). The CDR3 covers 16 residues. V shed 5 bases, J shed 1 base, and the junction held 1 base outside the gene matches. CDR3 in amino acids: CASSRLAGGNTGELFF. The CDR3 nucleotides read TGTGCCAGTAGTCGACTAGCGGGGGGGAACACCGGGGAGCTGTTTTTT.

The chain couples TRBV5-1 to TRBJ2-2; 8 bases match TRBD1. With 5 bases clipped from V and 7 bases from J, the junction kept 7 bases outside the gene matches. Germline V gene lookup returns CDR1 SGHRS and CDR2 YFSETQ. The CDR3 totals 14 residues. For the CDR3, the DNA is TGCGCCAGCAGTTGGGCAGGGACAGGCGGGGAGCTGTTTTTT. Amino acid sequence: CASSWAGTGGELFF.

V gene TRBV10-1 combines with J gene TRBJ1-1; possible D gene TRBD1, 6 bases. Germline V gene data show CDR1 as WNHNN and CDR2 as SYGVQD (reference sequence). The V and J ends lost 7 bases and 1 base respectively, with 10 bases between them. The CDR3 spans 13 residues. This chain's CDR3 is CASNGQTNTEAFF. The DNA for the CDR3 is TGCGCCAGCAACGGACAGACGAACACTGAAGCTTTCTTT.

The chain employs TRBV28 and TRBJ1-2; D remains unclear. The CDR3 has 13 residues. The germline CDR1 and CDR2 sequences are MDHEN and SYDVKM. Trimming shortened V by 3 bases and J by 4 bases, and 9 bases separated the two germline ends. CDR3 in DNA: TGTGCCAGCAGTTTGGAGGGTCTCTATGGCTACACCTTC. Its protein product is CASSLEGLYGYTF.

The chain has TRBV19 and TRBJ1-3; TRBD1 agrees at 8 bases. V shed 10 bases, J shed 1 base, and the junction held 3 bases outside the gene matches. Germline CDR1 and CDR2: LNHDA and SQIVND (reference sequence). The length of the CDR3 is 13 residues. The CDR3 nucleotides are TGTGCCACCCAGGGGGCGTCTGGAAACACCATATATTTT. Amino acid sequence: CATQGASGNTIYF.

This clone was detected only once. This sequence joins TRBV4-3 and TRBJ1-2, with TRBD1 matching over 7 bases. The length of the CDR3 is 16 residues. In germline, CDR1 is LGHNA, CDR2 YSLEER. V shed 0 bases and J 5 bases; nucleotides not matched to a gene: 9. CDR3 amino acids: CASSQDRQGGWYGYTF. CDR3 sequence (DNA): TGCGCCAGCAGCCAAGACAGACAGGGAGGATGGTATGGCTACACCTTC.

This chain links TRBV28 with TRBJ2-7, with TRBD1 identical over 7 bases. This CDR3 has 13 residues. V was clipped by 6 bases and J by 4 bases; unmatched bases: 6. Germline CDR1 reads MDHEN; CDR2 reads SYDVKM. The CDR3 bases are TGTGCCAGCAGGAGGGACAGAACGTACGAGCAGTACTTC. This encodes CASRRDRTYEQYF.

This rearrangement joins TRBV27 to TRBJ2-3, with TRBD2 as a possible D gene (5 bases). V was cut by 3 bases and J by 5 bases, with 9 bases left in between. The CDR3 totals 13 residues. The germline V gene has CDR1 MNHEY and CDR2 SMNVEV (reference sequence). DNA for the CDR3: TGTGCCAGCAGTTTTAGCCGGGGAGATACGCAGTATTTT. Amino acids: CASSFSRGDTQYF.

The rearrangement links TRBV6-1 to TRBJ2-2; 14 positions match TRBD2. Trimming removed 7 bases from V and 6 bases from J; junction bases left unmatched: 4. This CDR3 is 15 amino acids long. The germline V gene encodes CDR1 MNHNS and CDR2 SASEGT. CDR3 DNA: TGTGCCAGCATCAGACTAGCGGGGGGGCCCGGGGAGCTGTTTTTT. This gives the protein CASIRLAGGPGELFF.

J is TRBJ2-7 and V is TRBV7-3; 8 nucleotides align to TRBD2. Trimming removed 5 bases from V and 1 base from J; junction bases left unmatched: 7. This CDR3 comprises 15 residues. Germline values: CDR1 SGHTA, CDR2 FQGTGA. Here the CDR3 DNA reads TGTGCCAGCAGCCTTCTAGCGGGTGATTCCTACGAGCAGTACTTC. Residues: CASSLLAGDSYEQYF.

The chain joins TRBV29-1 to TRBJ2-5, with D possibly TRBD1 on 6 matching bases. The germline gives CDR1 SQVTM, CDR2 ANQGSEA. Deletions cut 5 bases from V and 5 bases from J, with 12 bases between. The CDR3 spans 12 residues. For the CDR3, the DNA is TGCAGCGTTTTTGCAGGGGAGGAGACCCAGTACTTC. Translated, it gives CSVFAGEETQYF.

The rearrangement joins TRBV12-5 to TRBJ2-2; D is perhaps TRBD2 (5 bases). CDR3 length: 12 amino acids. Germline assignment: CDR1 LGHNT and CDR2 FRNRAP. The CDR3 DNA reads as TGTGCCTCAGAGGGAAACACCGGGGAGCTGTTTTTT. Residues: CASEGNTGELFF.

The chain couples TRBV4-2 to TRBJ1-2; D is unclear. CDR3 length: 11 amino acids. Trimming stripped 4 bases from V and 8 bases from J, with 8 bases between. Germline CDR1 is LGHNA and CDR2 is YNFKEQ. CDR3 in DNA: TGTGCCAGCAGCCCAGGCTTGGGCTACACCTTC. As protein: CASSPGLGYTF.

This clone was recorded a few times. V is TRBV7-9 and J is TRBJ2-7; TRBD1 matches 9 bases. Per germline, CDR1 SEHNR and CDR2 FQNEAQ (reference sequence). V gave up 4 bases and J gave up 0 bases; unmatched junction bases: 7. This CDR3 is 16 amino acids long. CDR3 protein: CASSSGTGKSSYEQYF. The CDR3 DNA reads TGTGCCAGCAGCTCTGGGACAGGGAAAAGCTCCTACGAGCAGTACTTC.

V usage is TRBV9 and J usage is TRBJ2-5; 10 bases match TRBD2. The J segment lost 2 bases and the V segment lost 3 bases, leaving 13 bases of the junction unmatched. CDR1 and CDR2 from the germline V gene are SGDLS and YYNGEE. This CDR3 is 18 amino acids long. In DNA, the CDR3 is TGTGCCAGCAGCGAGGGGCCCGGGAGCGGGGGGGCTCAAGAGACCCAGTACTTC. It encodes CASSEGPGSGGAQETQYF.

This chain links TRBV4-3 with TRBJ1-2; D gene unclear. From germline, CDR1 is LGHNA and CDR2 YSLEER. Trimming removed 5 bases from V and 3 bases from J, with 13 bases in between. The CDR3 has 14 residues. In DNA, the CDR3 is TGCGCCAGCAGCTCAACCCCCGGGGACTATGGCTACACCTTC. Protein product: CASSSTPGDYGYTF.

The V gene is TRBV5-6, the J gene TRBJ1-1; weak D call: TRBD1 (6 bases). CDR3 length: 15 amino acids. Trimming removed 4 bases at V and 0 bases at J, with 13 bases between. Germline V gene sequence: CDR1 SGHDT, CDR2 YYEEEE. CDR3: CASSPYRVLNTEAFF. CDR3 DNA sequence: TGTGCCAGCAGCCCCTACAGGGTTTTGAACACTGAAGCTTTCTTT.